Listed below are T cell receptor beta chains from one sample, sequenced in a study of beta chain features in type 1 diabetes. The repertoire was sequenced with immunoSEQ multiplex PCR; TCRdb's copy has only in-frame clones and lacks some. There are around 15,000 clones in the sample; 55% occur only once, and around 0.5% lies in the top ten. The specimen was stem cell memory CD4+ T cells from blood. These receptors were taken from a woman aged 18-35 years in good health. The CDR3 runs from the conserved cysteine through the conserved F or W. A D gene is named only where the DNA matches it firmly. Clone size, where shown, is once, few, many, or a class for clones that have expanded.

v_gene,d_gene,j_gene,abundance,CDR3aa,CDR3nt
TRBV19,TRBD2,TRBJ2-2,.,CASRPAGDTGELFF,TGTGCCAGTAGGCCAGCGGGAGACACCGGGGAGCTGTTTTTT
TRBV5-4,.,TRBJ1-1,.,CASSLGLRDSTEAFF,TGTGCCAGCAGCTTGGGTCTCAGGGACTCCACTGAAGCTTTCTTT
TRBV7-2,.,TRBJ1-5,.,CASSYGASHNQPQHF,TGTGCCAGCAGCTACGGAGCGAGTCACAATCAGCCCCAGCATTTT
TRBV2,.,TRBJ1-4,.,CASRPEAATNEKLFF,TGTGCCAGCAGACCTGAGGCTGCAACTAATGAAAAACTGTTTTTT
TRBV6-6,.,TRBJ1-4,.,CASYRRNEKLFF,TGTGCCAGCTACAGACGGAATGAAAAACTGTTTTTT
TRBV5-1,.,TRBJ2-3,.,CASSPGQNTDTQYF,TGCGCCAGCAGCCCGGGACAAAACACAGATACGCAGTATTTT
TRBV5-1,TRBD1,TRBJ1-2,.,CASSTDRGHNYGYTF,TGCGCCAGCAGCACAGACAGGGGGCACAACTATGGCTACACCTTC
TRBV6-1,TRBD2,TRBJ2-3,.,CASSLGLAGDTQYF,TGTGCCAGCAGTCTGGGACTAGCGGGAGATACGCAGTATTTT
TRBV7-9,.,TRBJ2-2,.,CASSFGATTGELFF,TGTGCCAGCAGCTTTGGGGCCACCACCGGGGAGCTGTTTTTT
TRBV29-1,.,TRBJ2-4,.,CSGPGLAKNIQYF,TGCAGCGGCCCGGGACTAGCCAAAAACATTCAGTACTTC
TRBV7-9,.,TRBJ1-4,.,CASSLPRSEANEKLFF,TGTGCCAGCAGCTTACCCCGCAGCGAAGCTAATGAAAAACTGTTTTTT
TRBV28,.,TRBJ1-2,.,CASSLSIGRKNKLRGYTF,TGTGCCAGCAGTTTATCCATTGGGAGAAAAAACAAATTGCGTGGCTACACCTTC
TRBV9,TRBD2,TRBJ2-3,.,CASSVVAGTSRDTQYF,TGTGCCAGCAGCGTAGTGGCCGGGACTAGCAGAGATACGCAGTATTTT
TRBV28,.,TRBJ2-5,.,CASSLLQIQETQYF,TGTGCCAGCAGTTTATTACAAATACAAGAGACCCAGTACTTC
TRBV4-2,.,TRBJ1-2,once,CASRPGDYGYTF,TGTGCCAGCAGACCCGGGGACTATGGCTACACCTTC
TRBV6-1,.,TRBJ1-4,.,CASSDPEREKLFF,TGTGCCAGCAGTGACCCGGAGCGGGAAAAACTGTTTTTT
TRBV19,TRBD2,TRBJ2-7,.,CASSIDLAGTNTPYEQYF,TGTGCCAGTAGTATAGATTTGGCCGGGACTAACACCCCCTACGAGCAGTACTTC
TRBV7-6,TRBD2,TRBJ2-3,.,CASSLSGLATDTQYF,TGTGCCAGCAGCTTATCGGGACTAGCAACAGATACGCAGTATTTT